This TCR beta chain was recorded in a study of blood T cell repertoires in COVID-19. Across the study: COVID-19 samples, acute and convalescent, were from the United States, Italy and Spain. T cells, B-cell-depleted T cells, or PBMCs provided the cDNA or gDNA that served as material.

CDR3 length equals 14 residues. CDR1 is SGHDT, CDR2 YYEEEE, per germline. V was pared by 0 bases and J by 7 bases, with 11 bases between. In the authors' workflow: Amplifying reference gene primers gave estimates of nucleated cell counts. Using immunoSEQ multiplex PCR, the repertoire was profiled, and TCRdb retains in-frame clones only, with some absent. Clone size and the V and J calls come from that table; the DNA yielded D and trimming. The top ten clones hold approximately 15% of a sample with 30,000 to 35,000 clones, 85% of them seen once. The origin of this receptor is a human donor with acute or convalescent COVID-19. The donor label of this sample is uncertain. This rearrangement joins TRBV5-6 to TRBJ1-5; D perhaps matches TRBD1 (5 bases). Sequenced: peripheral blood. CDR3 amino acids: CASSLEGDGQPQHF. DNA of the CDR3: TGTGCCAGCAGCTTGGAAGGGGATGGGCAGCCCCAGCATTTT.